Reported below is one TCR beta chain. The antigen is unknown. These data originate in a study of monozygotic twins with inflammatory bowel disease. Whole-study results and caveats: Among patients, repertoires may have gained variability from differing immunosuppressive treatments.

TCRdb reprocessed the 5' RACE reads; each CDR3 protein has one entry and no DNA is given. This specimen shows approximately 150,000 distinct CDR3 sequences; the ten leading clones hold 2% to 2.5%. Blood samples measuring roughly 2.3 ml were taken per donor. The sequenced sample consisted of blood. This TCR was recovered from a human donor with ulcerative colitis or Crohn's disease, or a healthy co-twin of an affected twin (not recorded which).

This chain's CDR3 is CATSDLTGAGSETQYF. This sequence joins TRBV24-1 and TRBJ2-5; with no DNA, the TCRdb D assignment of TRBD1 cannot be verified. The CDR3 is 16 amino acids. Per germline, CDR1 KGHDR and CDR2 SFDVKD.